This TCR beta chain emerged from a study of response to subunit inactivated influenza vaccine. In its sample, this clonotype was seen a few times. The antigen remains unidentified. Whole-study findings and limits: Only a handful of new T cells, the authors suggested, are recruited with each seasonal influenza vaccination.

TCRdb recomputed calls from the RT-PCR reads with MiXCR, one row per CDR3 protein. The sample carries 590,000 or so distinct CDR3 sequences, roughly 15% recorded once. This specimen consisted of PBMCs from blood, obtained approximately 15 days before vaccination. The sequence came from a middle-aged man who received an inactivated influenza vaccine.

The CDR3 nucleotides read TGTGCCATCAGTCGACAGGGTAATAGCAATCAGCCCCAGCATTTT. Translation gives CAISRQGNSNQPQHF. The V gene is TRBV10-3, the J gene TRBJ1-5; 7 positions agree with TRBD1. Trimming removed 5 bases from V and 0 bases from J; junction bases left unmatched: 4. Germline V lookup: CDR1 ENHRY, CDR2 SYGVKD. CDR3 length: 15 amino acids.